The 28 T cell receptor beta chains reported below all come from one sample, sequenced in a study of post-analysis software for immune sequencing data. Their recognized antigens are unknown. Unique molecular identifiers had been added to the TCR beta cDNA libraries. One entry per CDR3 protein results from TCRdb running MiXCR on the PCR reads. The data show roughly 730,000 distinct CDR3 sequences, 25% to 30% seen once. Study findings and constraints: Included in a set of 5 or 6 TRBV segments more frequent in patients than controls were TRBV5-6, TRBV5-1 and TRBV20-1.

Sequenced: blood. These TCRs come from a girl aged 5-17 years with multiple sclerosis.

The V gene is TRBV27, the J gene TRBJ2-5, with D hard to call. V gave up 2 bases and J gave up 4 bases, with 17 bases separating them. From germline, CDR1 is MNHEY and CDR2 SMNVEV (reference sequence). The CDR3 runs to 16 residues. This CDR3 reads CASSLGRLGRSETQYF. CDR3 coding DNA: TGTGCCAGCAGTTTAGGCAGGCTAGGACGGTCAGAGACCCAGTACTTC.

The chain carries TRBV24-1 and TRBJ2-5; TRBD2 matches at 9 bases. This CDR3 is built from 14 residues. Looked up from germline, CDR1 is KGHDR and CDR2 is SFDVKD. V was pared by 3 bases and J by 11 bases, with 9 bases of the junction left unmatched. The CDR3 loop is CATSDPGLANEQYF. Here the CDR3 DNA reads TGTGCCACCAGTGATCCGGGACTAGCCAATGAGCAGTACTTC.

This clonotype was found a few times. This sequence joins TRBV29-1 and TRBJ1-3; D unresolved. Between the trimmed V and J ends, which lost 7 bases and 4 bases, there was a span of 8 bases. Germline loops: CDR1 SQVTM, CDR2 ANQGSEA. The CDR3 has 11 residues. CDR3 in amino acids: CSARRGNTIYF. The CDR3 bases are TGCAGCGCCCGCCGGGGAAACACCATATATTTT.

The rearrangement links TRBV7-2 to TRBJ2-1; 11 bases fit TRBD2. V lost 7 bases, J lost 9 bases, and 11 bases stayed unmatched. The CDR3 runs to 15 residues. Per germline, CDR1 SGHTA and CDR2 FQGNSA. CDR3 region: CASNLLAGGFGEQFF. As DNA, the CDR3 is TGTGCCAGCAACCTCCTAGCGGGAGGATTTGGTGAGCAGTTCTTC. Supplemented by reference TRBV7-2 and TRBJ2-1, the full variable domain reads GAGVSQSPSNKVTEKGKDVELRCDPISGHTALYWYRQSLGQGLEFLIYFQGNSAPDKSGLPSDRFSAERTGGSVSTLTIQRTQQEDSAVYLCASNLLAGGFGEQFFGPGTRLTVL.

The chain couples TRBV15 to TRBJ1-4; D may be TRBD1 (6 bases). This CDR3 comprises 16 residues. Germline lookup yields CDR1 LNHNV and CDR2 YYDKDF (reference sequence). V lost 3 bases and J lost 8, with 19 bases in between. As DNA, the CDR3 is TGTGCCACCAGCAGCGGGTCAACAGGGTGGGAGGAAAAACTGTTTTTT. Translated: CATSSGSTGWEEKLFF.

This chain connects TRBV20-1 to TRBJ2-5; D not certain. With 2 bases removed from V and 5 bases from J, the gap between germline ends came to 21 bases. Looked up from germline, CDR1 is DFQATT and CDR2 is SNEGSKA (reference sequence). The CDR3 runs to 16 residues. The CDR3 DNA reads TGCAGTGCTAGACCTGATGACCAGGAATTCTGGGAGACCCAGTACTTC. Protein product: CSARPDDQEFWETQYF.

This clonotype was seen a handful of times. The chain uses TRBV7-2 and TRBJ1-2; 7 bases fit TRBD1. Germline loops: CDR1 SGHTA, CDR2 FQGNSA. V was clipped by 5 bases and J by 6 bases; unmatched bases: 9. This CDR3 has 14 amino acids. The DNA for the CDR3 is TGTGCCAGCAGCCCCCGACAGGGCTCTGATGGCTACACCTTC. It translates to CASSPRQGSDGYTF.

This clonotype was counted only a few times. The gene calls are TRBV24-1 and TRBJ1-2; D gene unclear. The germline V and J ends were trimmed by 3 bases and 8 bases, with 12 bases remaining between them. The CDR3 runs 13 residues. Germline loops: CDR1 KGHDR, CDR2 SFDVKD. CDR3 region: CATSDSVTEGYTF. CDR3 nucleotide sequence: TGTGCCACCAGTGATAGTGTGACGGAAGGCTACACCTTC.

This clonotype was observed a few times. V and J are TRBV4-3 and TRBJ1-1; perhaps TRBD1 as D (5 bases). Trimming removed 5 bases at V and 4 bases at J, with 17 bases between. Looked up from germline, CDR1 is LGHNA and CDR2 is YSLEER. This CDR3 spans 15 amino acids. CDR3 bases: TGCGCCAGCAGCAAATTCGGGGTGGGGGGCACTGAAGCTTTCTTT. This codes for CASSKFGVGGTEAFF.

This clonotype was detected only a few times. The chain employs TRBV7-9 and TRBJ2-1, with D possibly being TRBD2 (6 bases). V lost 3 bases and J lost 8, with 17 bases in between. The V gene's germline CDR1 is SEHNR and CDR2 FQNEAQ (reference sequence). This CDR3 is built from 15 residues. CDR3 in DNA: TGTGCCAGCAGCTTGGGCGGGGCCGGATGGGATGAGCAGTTCTTC. This gives the protein CASSLGGAGWDEQFF.

Concerning this clonotype itself: This CDR3 fails to terminate in the conserved phenylalanine or tryptophan, so it likely reflects a read error. This rearrangement joins TRBV6-1 to TRBJ1-5; possibly TRBD1 for D (6 bases). Germline V lookup: CDR1 MNHNS, CDR2 SASEGT. The CDR3 is 14 amino acids. Trimming took off 8 bases at V and 1 base at J, with 12 bases between the two ends. The CDR3 is CASGTQGSNQPQHC. CDR3 bases: TGTGCCAGCGGTACACAGGGAAGCAATCAGCCCCAGCATTGT.

The chain employs TRBV7-9 and TRBJ1-5, with 7 bases that match TRBD1. Germline CDR1 is SEHNR and CDR2 is FQNEAQ (reference sequence). J gave up 0 bases and V 5 bases, and 4 bases lay outside the gene matches. CDR3 length: 15 residues. The CDR3 DNA sequence: TGTGCCAGCAGCGGGACAGTAGATAGCAATCAGCCCCAGCATTTT. It is translated as CASSGTVDSNQPQHF.

On this clonotype itself: A much larger clone differs from this one at a single base, so this may be a read error. This chain joins TRBV20-1 and TRBJ1-6; the match to TRBD1 covers 7 bases. The CDR3 loop spans 12 amino acids. The trim removed 5 bases at V and 5 bases at J, leaving 0 bases unmatched. The germline V gene has CDR1 DFQATT and CDR2 SNEGSKA (reference sequence). The CDR3 here is CSAGQDNSPLHF. In DNA, the CDR3 is TGCAGTGCTGGACAGGATAATTCACCCCTCCACTTT.

Many counts were recorded for this clonotype. CDR3 nucleotides: TGCAGCGTGGGGGACAGGGACCAGCCCCAGCATTTT. Translating it yields CSVGDRDQPQHF. The chain couples TRBV29-1 to TRBJ1-5; 9 bases are shared with TRBD1. CDR1 is SQVTM, CDR2 ANQGSEA, per germline. The ends lost 6 bases at V and 7 bases at J; junction bases unmatched: 4. The CDR3 runs 12 residues.

V gene TRBV12-3 or TRBV12-4 combines with J gene TRBJ2-5; D possibly corresponds to TRBD2 (6 bases). V lost 6 bases and J lost 6, with 17 bases in between. The CDR3 extends over 14 amino acids. CDR3 protein: CASSLLGRGKTQYF. In DNA form, the CDR3 reads TGTGCCAGCAGCCTCCTGGGCCGCGGGAAGACCCAGTACTTC.

This chain connects TRBV28 to TRBJ2-3; a possible D gene is TRBD2 (5 bases). The V end was cut by 6 bases, the J end by 6 bases, with 16 bases between. CDR1 is MDHEN, CDR2 SYDVKM, per germline. This CDR3 is 14 amino acids long. In DNA, the CDR3 is TGTGCCAGCAGCCAGAGGGCTGGCTCCGATACGCAGTATTTT. Its protein product is CASSQRAGSDTQYF.

This clonotype turned up a few times. The chain uses TRBV2 and TRBJ1-2, with D hard to call. V lost 4 bases, J lost 2 bases, and 8 bases lay in between. Per the germline V gene, CDR1 is SNHLY and CDR2 is FYNNEI. This CDR3 spans 13 amino acids. CDR3: CASSGSGNYGYTF. The CDR3 nucleotides are TGTGCCAGCAGTGGGTCTGGGAACTATGGCTACACCTTC.

The chain uses TRBV10-3 and TRBJ1-1; the D is unclear. CDR1 is ENHRY, CDR2 SYGVKD, per germline. Trimming cost V 2 bases and J 1 base, with 11 bases left between them. There are 15 residues in the CDR3. The DNA for the CDR3 is TGTGCCATCAGTGAGCGCCCATTGACGAACACTGAAGCTTTCTTT. This translates into CAISERPLTNTEAFF.

V is TRBV5-1 and J is TRBJ1-4; 10 nucleotides agree with TRBD1. The trim removed 4 bases at V and 7 bases at J, leaving 7 bases unmatched. The CDR3 totals 15 residues. Germline V gene sequence: CDR1 SGHRS, CDR2 YFSETQ. The CDR3 sequence is CASSGTGQGSEKLFF. CDR3 bases: TGCGCCAGCAGCGGGACGGGACAGGGGAGTGAAAAACTGTTTTTT.

This chain joins TRBV20-1 and TRBJ2-3; 11 positions agree with TRBD2. CDR3 length equals 13 residues. Germline lookup yields CDR1 DFQATT and CDR2 SNEGSKA (reference sequence). J lost 6 bases, V lost 6 bases, and 5 bases had no gene match. The CDR3 bases are TGCAGTGCCCGACTAGCGGGGAGGGATACGCAGTATTTT. Amino acid sequence: CSARLAGRDTQYF.

The chain carries TRBV6-1 and TRBJ1-4, with 12 positions matching TRBD1. V lost 6 bases to trimming and J lost 2 bases; unmatched junction nucleotides: 7. Germline V CDR1 and CDR2: MNHNS, SASEGT. This CDR3 spans 17 amino acids. DNA for the CDR3: TGTGCCAGCAGCACCGGGACAGGGGGCCTCACTAATGAAAAACTGTTTTTT. Its translation is CASSTGTGGLTNEKLFF.

The chain combines TRBV7-8 with TRBJ1-1; D perhaps matches TRBD1 (5 bases). V lost 1 base to trimming and J lost 4 bases, with 25 bases between them. Per germline, CDR1 SGHVS and CDR2 FQNEAQ. This CDR3 spans 19 amino acids. The chain's CDR3 is CASSLGSLWQGPGFTEAFF. The CDR3 DNA reads TGTGCCAGCAGCTTAGGCAGTCTTTGGCAGGGTCCCGGGTTCACTGAAGCTTTCTTT.

About this clonotype: A read error is possible here, since a much larger clone lies one base away. The chain uses TRBV7-9 and TRBJ2-5; 7 bases agree with TRBD2. Trimming took 4 bases from V and 11 from J; bases not matched to a gene: 10. Germline-derived CDR1 and CDR2 are SEHNR and FQNEAQ (reference sequence). This CDR3 region has 13 residues. CDR3 nucleotides: TGTGCCAGCAGCTCGGAGGGAGGGAATGAGCAGTACTTC. Translation: CASSSEGGNEQYF.

This clonotype was found once. The chain is built from TRBV5-1 and TRBJ2-7; 9 bases fit TRBD2. The DNA end is a closer match to TRBJ2-5, so the J assignment may be wrong. The CDR3 runs 14 residues. CDR1 is SGHRS and CDR2 is YFSETQ in the germline V gene. The CDR3, as DNA: TGCGCCAGCAGCCAGGGGACTAGCTGGGAGACCCAGTACTTC. The encoded protein is CASSQGTSWETQYF.

About this clonotype itself: With a much larger clone just one base away, this may be a read error. The rearrangement joins TRBV29-1 to TRBJ2-7; D unclear. Germline V gene sequence: CDR1 SQVTM, CDR2 ANQGSEA. V was pared by 3 bases and J by 6 bases, with 15 bases between. This CDR3 is 13 amino acids long. The CDR3 nucleotides read TGCAGCGTTGATGGCGGATTTGCCTGCGAGCAGTACTTC. This encodes CSVDGGFACEQYF.

This clonotype appeared a few times. The V call is TRBV27, the J call TRBJ1-1; 7 positions agree with TRBD1. Germline V gives CDR1 MNHEY, CDR2 SMNVEV (reference sequence). Trimming took 5 bases from V and 4 from J; bases not matched to a gene: 7. CDR3 length: 14 residues. As DNA, the CDR3 is TGTGCCAGCAGTCGAAAATCAGGGGGCACTGAAGCTTTCTTT. Protein sequence: CASSRKSGGTEAFF.

Comments on this clonotype: Compared with germline, one end of the junction differs, possibly owing to a read error. This chain uses TRBV9 with TRBJ2-7, with D possibly matching TRBD1 (6 bases). The CDR3 is 14 amino acids. Germline V gene sequence: CDR1 SGDLS, CDR2 YYNGEE. The CDR3, as DNA: TGTGCCAGCAGCCCAGGGGCAGCTAGCTACGAGCGGTACTTC. Residues: CASSPGAASYERYF.

The chain couples TRBV7-6 to TRBJ2-3; 8 bases agree with TRBD1. Germline V CDR1 and CDR2: SGHVS, FNYEAQ. V gave up 2 bases and J gave up 7 bases; unmatched junction bases: 11. The CDR3 is 16 amino acids. The CDR3 protein is CASSLLRGQEVNTQYF. The CDR3 DNA follows: TGTGCCAGCAGCTTATTGCGGGGACAGGAGGTTAATACGCAGTATTTT.